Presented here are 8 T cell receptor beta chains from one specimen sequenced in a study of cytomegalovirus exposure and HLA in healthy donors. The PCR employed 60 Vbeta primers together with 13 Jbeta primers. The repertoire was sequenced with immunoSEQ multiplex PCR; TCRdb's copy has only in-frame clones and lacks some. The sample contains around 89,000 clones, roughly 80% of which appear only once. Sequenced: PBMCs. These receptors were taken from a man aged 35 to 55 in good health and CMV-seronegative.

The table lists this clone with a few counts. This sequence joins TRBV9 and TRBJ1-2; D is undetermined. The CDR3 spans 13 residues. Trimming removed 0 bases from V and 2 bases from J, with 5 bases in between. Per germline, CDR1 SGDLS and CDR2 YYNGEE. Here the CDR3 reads CASSVGPNYGYTF. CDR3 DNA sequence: TGTGCCAGCAGCGTAGGGCCAAACTATGGCTACACCTTC.

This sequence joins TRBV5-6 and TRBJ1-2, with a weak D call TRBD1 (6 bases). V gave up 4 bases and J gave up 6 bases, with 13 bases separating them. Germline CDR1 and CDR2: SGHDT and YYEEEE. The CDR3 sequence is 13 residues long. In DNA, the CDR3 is TGTGCCAGCAGCCGGGACATTGGGGATGGCTACACCTTC. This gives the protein CASSRDIGDGYTF.

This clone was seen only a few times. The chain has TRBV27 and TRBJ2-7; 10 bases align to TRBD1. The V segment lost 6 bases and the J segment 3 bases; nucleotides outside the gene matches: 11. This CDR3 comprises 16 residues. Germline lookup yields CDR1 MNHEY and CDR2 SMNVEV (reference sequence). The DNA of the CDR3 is TGTGCCAGCAGATTAATCCGGGACAGGGGATTCTACGAGCAGTACTTC. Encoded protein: CASRLIRDRGFYEQYF.

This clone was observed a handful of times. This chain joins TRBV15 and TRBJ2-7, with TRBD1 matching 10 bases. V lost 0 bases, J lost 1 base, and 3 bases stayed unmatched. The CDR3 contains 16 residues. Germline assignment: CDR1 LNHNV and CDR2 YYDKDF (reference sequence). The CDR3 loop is CATSRDRTGGSYEQYF. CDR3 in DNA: TGTGCCACCAGCAGAGATAGGACAGGGGGATCCTACGAGCAGTACTTC.

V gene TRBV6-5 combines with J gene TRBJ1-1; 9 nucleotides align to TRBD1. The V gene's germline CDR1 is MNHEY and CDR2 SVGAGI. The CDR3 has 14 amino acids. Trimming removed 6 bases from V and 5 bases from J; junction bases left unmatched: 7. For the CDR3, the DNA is TGTGCCAGCAGGTCACAGGGGGCCGGGACTGAAGCTTTCTTT. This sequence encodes CASRSQGAGTEAFF.

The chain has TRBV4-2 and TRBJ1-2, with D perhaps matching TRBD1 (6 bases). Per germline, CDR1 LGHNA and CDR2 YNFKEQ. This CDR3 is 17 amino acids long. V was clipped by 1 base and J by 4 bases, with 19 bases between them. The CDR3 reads CASSQVAGEGIFYGYTF. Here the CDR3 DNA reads TGTGCCAGCAGCCAAGTTGCAGGGGAAGGGATATTCTATGGCTACACCTTC.

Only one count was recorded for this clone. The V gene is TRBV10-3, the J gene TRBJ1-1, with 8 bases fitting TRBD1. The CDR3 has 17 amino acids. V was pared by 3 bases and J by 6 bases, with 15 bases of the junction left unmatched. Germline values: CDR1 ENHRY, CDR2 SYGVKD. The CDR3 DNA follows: TGTGCCATCAGTGACAGGGGGCAGGGGTCAAAGCAAGCTGAAGCTTTCTTT. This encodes CAISDRGQGSKQAEAFF.

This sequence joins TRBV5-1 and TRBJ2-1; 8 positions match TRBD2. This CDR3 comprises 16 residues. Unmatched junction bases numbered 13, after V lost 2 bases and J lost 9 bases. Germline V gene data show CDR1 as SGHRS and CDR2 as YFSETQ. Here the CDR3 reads CASSLFTDGGAGEQFF. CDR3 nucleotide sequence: TGCGCCAGCAGCTTATTCACTGACGGGGGGGCCGGTGAGCAGTTCTTC.